The rows below give T cell receptor beta chains drawn from one sample of a study of T-cell memory formation after mild COVID-19. TCRdb redid the calling of the 5' RACE reads with MiXCR, one entry per CDR3 protein. The data show hundreds of thousands of distinct CDR3 sequences, 15% seen once. Source material: PBMCs or a T cell subset sorted from them (not recorded which). All receptors come from a man aged 18-30 years who had mild COVID-19 (a few samples of this study predate the infection). Cell type and time point are not known. CDR3s include the opening cysteine and the closing phenylalanine or tryptophan. The D gene is left open where the match is weak. Clone size appears in some rows only: once, few, many, or a class for an expanded clone.

>.|many|TRBV5-1|TRBJ2-7
TGCGCCAGCAGCTCTCAGGGATCATCCTACGAGCAGTACTTC
CASSSQGSSYEQYF
>.|few|TRBV15|TRBJ2-5
TGTGCCACCAGCAGAGGGACAGACCAAGAGACCCAGTACTTC
CATSRGTDQETQYF
>TRBD2|.|TRBV7-8|TRBJ2-5
TGTGCCAGCAGCCTACCCAAGGATGCTAGCGGGGGAGTAGAGACCCAGTACTTC
CASSLPKDASGGVETQYF
>.|many|TRBV7-9|TRBJ1-2
TGTGCCAGCAGCTTTACCCTCGGAGGAGGCTACACCTTC
CASSFTLGGGYTF
>.|few|TRBV6-2/TRBV6-3|TRBJ1-6
TGTGCCAGCAGTCGGACCGATTCACCCCTCCACTTT
CASSRTDSPLHF
>.|.|TRBV11-2|TRBJ1-1
TGTGCCAGCAGCTTCAATCAGGGGCGGGTTGAAGCTTTCTTT
CASSFNQGRVEAFF
>TRBD1|.|TRBV7-9|TRBJ2-2
TGTGCCAGCAGCTCCACACAGGGGGCCGGGGAGCTGTTTTTT
CASSSTQGAGELFF
>.|many|TRBV29-1|TRBJ2-7
TGCAGCGTTGGCTGGCGAGGGGACGAGCAGTACTTC
CSVGWRGDEQYF
>.|many|TRBV5-1|TRBJ2-5
TGTGCCAGCAGCTTAGGGGGGCAAGAGACCCAGTACTTC
CASSLGGQETQYF
>.|.|TRBV24-1|TRBJ1-2
TGTGCCACCAGTGATGCCGGACCCTATGGCTACACCTTC
CATSDAGPYGYTF
>.|few|TRBV5-5|TRBJ2-3
TGTGCCAGCAGCTTGCTACCCCCACCGGTCGCAGATACGCAGTATTTT
CASSLLPPPVADTQYF
>.|.|TRBV13|TRBJ2-7
TGTGCCAGCAGCGCCCGGACGGACTACGAGCAGTACTTC
CASSARTDYEQYF
>.|few|TRBV9|TRBJ1-1
TGTGCCAGCAGCGTAGACATCATGAACACTGAAGCTTTCTTT
CASSVDIMNTEAFF
>.|many|TRBV18|TRBJ2-5
TGCGCCAGCAGCCCCCCAGGAGGCGAGACCCAGTACTTC
CASSPPGGETQYF
>.|few|TRBV7-7|TRBJ1-3
TGTGCTAGCAGCCCCGAGTCGGGAAACACCATATATTTT
CASSPESGNTIYF
>.|few|TRBV9|TRBJ2-7
TGTGCCAGCAGCGGTACCCCACAGGCAGCCGAGCAGTACTTC
CASSGTPQAAEQYF
>TRBD1|.|TRBV4-2|TRBJ2-7
TGTGCCAGCAGCCAAGAAATAGGGGGCTCCTCCTACGAGCAGTACTTC
CASSQEIGGSSYEQYF
>.|few|TRBV6-1|TRBJ2-1
TGTGCCAGCGGCCCGAGCTCCTACAATGAGCAGTTCTTC
CASGPSSYNEQFF
>TRBD2|.|TRBV6-2/TRBV6-3|TRBJ2-2
TGTGCCAGCACCCAACTAGCGGGGATTAACACCGGGGAGCTGTTTTTT
CASTQLAGINTGELFF
>TRBD1|few|TRBV5-4|TRBJ1-1
TGTGCCAGCAGCGAAGGGACAGGGAAAGCTTTCTTT
CASSEGTGKAFF
>.|.|TRBV19|TRBJ1-1
TGTGCCATCCGGGACATGAACACTGAAGCTTTCTTT
CAIRDMNTEAFF
>TRBD2|.|TRBV20-1|TRBJ2-1
TGCAGTGCTAGATCCCCGCCGGGGGGATACAATGAGCAGTTCTTC
CSARSPPGGYNEQFF
>.|.|TRBV6-2/TRBV6-3|TRBJ1-1
TGTGCCAGCAGTTACATGGGGCGAAACACTGAAGCTTTCTTT
CASSYMGRNTEAFF
>TRBD2|few|TRBV20-1|TRBJ2-5
TGCAGTGCCCCTCGTTTTGGGCGGGGGTACCAAGAGACCCAGTACTTC
CSAPRFGRGYQETQYF
>.|once|TRBV7-2|TRBJ2-5
TGTGCCAGCAGCCAGGGTCAGGGGCGCTGGGAGACCCAGTACTTC
CASSQGQGRWETQYF
>.|few|TRBV7-2|TRBJ1-3
TGTGCCAGCACCTCCCGGCCGACATTTGGAAACACCATATATTTT
CASTSRPTFGNTIYF
>.|.|TRBV2|TRBJ1-2
TGTGCCTATCACGGGGGCAATACTAACTATGGCTACACCTTC
CAYHGGNTNYGYTF
>TRBD1|few|TRBV12-3/TRBV12-4|TRBJ2-3
TGTGCCAGCAGTTCGGGACAGGGATTTGTAGCAAGCACAGATACGCAGTATTTT
CASSSGQGFVASTDTQYF
>TRBD1|.|TRBV6-6|TRBJ2-7
TGTGCCAGCAGTGGGACAGGGTTAGGGACCTACGAGCAGTACTTC
CASSGTGLGTYEQYF
>.|many|TRBV20-1|TRBJ2-3
TGCAGTGCTAGAGCCCCTCGGTTGACAGATACGCAGTATTTT
CSARAPRLTDTQYF
>TRBD1|.|TRBV6-6|TRBJ1-4
TGTGCCAGCAGGGAGACAGGGGGTAATGAAAAACTGTTTTTT
CASRETGGNEKLFF
>TRBD1|.|TRBV7-9|TRBJ2-3
TGTGCCAGCAGCTTTCCCGGGACAGGGAGTCAAGATACGCAGTATTTT
CASSFPGTGSQDTQYF
>.|many|TRBV3-1|TRBJ2-7
TGTGCCAGCAGCCAATTCCTGGGGGTTCAGCAGTACTTC
CASSQFLGVQQYF
>TRBD1|few|TRBV11-2|TRBJ2-5
TGTGCCAGCAGCTTTCGGCAGGGGCCAGGGGGGACCCAGTACTTC
CASSFRQGPGGTQYF
>TRBD1|many|TRBV27|TRBJ2-7
TGTGCCAGCAGTCCCGGGACAGGGGTTGACCGCGAGCAGTACTTC
CASSPGTGVDREQYF
>.|.|TRBV12-3/TRBV12-4|TRBJ1-5
TGTGCCAGCAGTCGAGAAGGGGGGCGGGGGCAGCCCCAGCATTTT
CASSREGGRGQPQHF
>.|few|TRBV7-9|TRBJ2-7
TGTGCCAGCAGTCGTACTACGGCCGACTTC
CASSRTTADF
>TRBD2|.|TRBV24-1|TRBJ2-7
TGTGCCACGCCAGTCCTCGGGGGGGATCAGTTTTACGAGCAGTACTTC
CATPVLGGDQFYEQYF
>.|.|TRBV7-2|TRBJ2-2
TGTGCCAGCAACCCACAGGGTTTTACCGGGGAGCTGTTTTTT
CASNPQGFTGELFF
>TRBD1|.|TRBV10-2|TRBJ2-7
TGCGCCAGCAGTGAGGTGGGGACAGACGAGCAGTACTTC
CASSEVGTDEQYF
>TRBD1|many|TRBV5-5|TRBJ2-1
TGTGCCAGCAGCGCATGGACAGGGCACAATGAGCAGTTCTTC
CASSAWTGHNEQFF
>TRBD1|many|TRBV7-2|TRBJ2-7
TGTGCCAGCAGTCCTTCGACAGGGGGCTTATACGAGCAGTACTTC
CASSPSTGGLYEQYF
>TRBD1|.|TRBV5-1|TRBJ1-4
TGCGCCAGCAGCTATCAGGGGGCTAGGGAAAAACTGTTTTTT
CASSYQGAREKLFF
>.|.|TRBV6-2/TRBV6-3|TRBJ2-1
TGTGCCAGCAGTTTCGGGGTCTGGGAGCAGTTCTTC
CASSFGVWEQFF
>.|many|TRBV15|TRBJ1-5
TGTGCCACCAGCAGGCGAGGGAACGGCAATCAGCCCCAGCATTTT
CATSRRGNGNQPQHF
>.|.|TRBV14|TRBJ2-5
TGTGCCAGCAGACAAGACGCGCTGAGAGAGACCCAGTACTTC
CASRQDALRETQYF
>TRBD1|.|TRBV6-6|TRBJ2-7
TGTGCCAGCAGCGCCGGGACAGCCTACGAGCAGTACTTC
CASSAGTAYEQYF
>.|.|TRBV6-5|TRBJ1-1
TGTGCCAGCAGTTACAACCGGAACACTGAAGCTTTCTTT
CASSYNRNTEAFF
>TRBD2|many|TRBV5-1|TRBJ2-3
TGCGCCAGCAGCTTGGGGTCCAGCGGGGTTCCTACGCAGTATTTT
CASSLGSSGVPTQYF
>.|.|TRBV27|TRBJ1-6
TGTGCCAGCGGATACTCACCCCTCCACTTT
CASGYSPLHF
>TRBD2|.|TRBV6-2/TRBV6-3|TRBJ2-2
TGTGCCAGCAGATTAGCGGGAGCTGGAAACACCGGGGAGCTGTTTTTT
CASRLAGAGNTGELFF
>TRBD2|.|TRBV29-1|TRBJ2-5
TGCAGCGTTGAAGATCGACTAGCGGGGCAAGAGACCCAGTACTTC
CSVEDRLAGQETQYF
>.|few|TRBV7-9|TRBJ2-7
TGTGCCAGCAGGCCGAGGAGTATTGGGGGCGAGCAGTACTTC
CASRPRSIGGEQYF
>.|few|TRBV20-1|TRBJ1-1
TGCAGTGCTAGAGTTTGGGGTGACATGAACACTGAAGCTTTCTTT
CSARVWGDMNTEAFF